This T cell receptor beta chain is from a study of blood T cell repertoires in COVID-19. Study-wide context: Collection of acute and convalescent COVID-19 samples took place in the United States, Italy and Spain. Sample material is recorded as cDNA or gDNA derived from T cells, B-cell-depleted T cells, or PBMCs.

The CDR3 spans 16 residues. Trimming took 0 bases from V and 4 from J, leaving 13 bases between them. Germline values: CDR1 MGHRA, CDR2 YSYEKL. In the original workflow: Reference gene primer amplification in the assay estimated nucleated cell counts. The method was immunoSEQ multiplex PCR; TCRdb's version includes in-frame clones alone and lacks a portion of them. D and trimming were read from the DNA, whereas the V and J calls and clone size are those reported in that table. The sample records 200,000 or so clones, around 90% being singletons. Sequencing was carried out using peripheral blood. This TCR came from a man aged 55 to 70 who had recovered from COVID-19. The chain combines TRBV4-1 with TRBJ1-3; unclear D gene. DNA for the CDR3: TGCGCCAGCAGCCAAGAGGCCCCGGGAGGGGGAAACACCATATATTTT. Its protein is CASSQEAPGGGNTIYF.